These 4 T cell receptor beta chains share one sample of origin, sequenced in a study of shared clonotypes between healthy human individuals. Here immunoSEQ multiplex PCR was the method, and the copy in TCRdb shows in-frame clones only, minus some. The sample has about 960,000 clones, roughly 72% seen once. Source material: memory CD4+ T cells sorted from blood. This sample's subset: CD45RA-negative fraction. The receptors stem from a young man in good health.

This clone was picked up a small number of times. V gene TRBV7-3 combines with J gene TRBJ2-2; D gene uncertain. The V gene lost 2 bases and the J gene lost 8 bases, with 15 bases spanning the gap. The CDR3 sequence is 15 residues long. Germline-derived CDR1 and CDR2 are SGHTA and FQGTGA. CDR3 in DNA: TGTGCCAGCAGCTTATTGTCCCCCCCGTATGGGGAGCTGTTTTTT. It translates to CASSLLSPPYGELFF. The full variable domain, its missing parts supplied by reference TRBV7-3 and TRBJ2-2, is GAGVSQTPSNKVTEKGKYVELRCDPISGHTALYWYRQSLGQGPEFLIYFQGTGAADDSGLPNDRFFAVRPEGSVSTLKIQRTERGDSAVYLCASSLLSPPYGELFFGEGSRLTVL.

The genes are TRBV29-1 and TRBJ1-3; D is unresolved. Germline V gene sequence: CDR1 SQVTM, CDR2 ANQGSEA. This CDR3 has 12 amino acids. V was clipped by 5 bases and J by 1 base, with 6 bases between them. CDR3 residues: CSVYLSGNTIYF. CDR3 nucleotide sequence: TGCAGCGTTTACTTATCTGGAAACACCATATATTTT.

V is TRBV10-1 and J is TRBJ2-1; 10 bases map to TRBD2. Per germline, CDR1 WNHNN and CDR2 SYGVQD (reference sequence). V shed 2 bases and J 8 bases; nucleotides not matched to a gene: 12. The CDR3 has 17 residues. The CDR3 DNA is TGCGCCAGCAGTGAGCCCCCGGGAGCGGGAGGGAAGTATGAGCAGTTCTTC. Translating gives CASSEPPGAGGKYEQFF.

Only one count was recorded for this clone. The rearrangement uses TRBV5-1 and TRBJ2-7, with D perhaps TRBD1 or TRBD2 (6 bases each). This CDR3 contains 14 residues. Germline V lookup: CDR1 SGHRS, CDR2 YFSETQ. The V end was cut by 4 bases, the J end by 1 base, with 12 bases between. Here the CDR3 DNA reads TGCGCCAGCAGCGTAGGGGGAGGTTCCTACGAGCAGTACTTC. Encoded protein: CASSVGGGSYEQYF.